What follows describes a single TCR beta chain. It lacks a known antigen. Per-base quality was not reported, and no clone a single base away is much larger than it. The data derive from a study of blood T cell repertoires in COVID-19 (TCRdb year 2020). For context, the study as a whole: Samples from collaborators originated in the United States, Italy and Spain and spanned both the acute and convalescent phases of COVID-19. The prospective study material was composed of cDNA or gDNA derived from T cells, B-cell-depleted T cells, or PBMCs. Deeply sampled blood TCRbeta repertoires from subjects exposed to, actively infected with, or recovered from COVID-19 were included in the dataset. The repertoires were made available in a free public database intended to serve as a resource for research on the immune response to SARS-CoV-2. The samples were drawn from two sources: the first 160 participants of the ongoing ImmuneRACE study, and 1,000 to 1,500 subjects contributed by 6 global collaborators. Nearly every sample came with metadata listing a de-identified subject ID, COVID-19 status, age in years and sex. Where available, HLA class I and class II types were taken from metadata supplied by the sample provider and were not determined by assay-based typing.

What the authors observed across the whole study: How much clinical and demographic metadata was included differed by source and by participant, and the metadata was provided uncurated.

The cysteine opens and the phenylalanine closes a CDR3 of 17 amino acids. Of the read, only the CDR3 DNA is kept; its 51 bases are in frame from base 1. CDR1 and CDR2 (LNHDA, SQIVND) derive from the germline V gene (reference sequence). For this chain, trimming is 3 bases at the V end and 7 bases at the J end, and the number of junction bases without a gene match is 15. Collaborating institutions collected whole blood in K2EDTA tubes following their own protocols. For TCRbeta analysis, collaborators shipped samples in one of three forms: frozen whole blood, isolated PBMCs, or DNA extracted from either of those sample types. The immunoSEQ Assay, a bias-controlled multiplex PCR, was used to amplify TCRbeta CDR3 regions from genomic DNA. The original methods were these. Nucleated cell counts per sample were estimated from amplification of reference gene primers within the assay. Sequence reads were collapsed and filtered to measure the absolute abundance of every unique TCRbeta CDR3 rearrangement. Productive Simpson clonality was computed per sample as the square root of Simpson's diversity index over productive rearrangements. TCRdb took this table from immuneACCESS and kept in-frame rearrangements with V and J called. Such tables lack part of the clones; where checked against another copy, unresolved V genes explain under half of the gap, and the rest is unexplained. That table furnishes V, J and clone size, whereas the DNA furnished D and trimming. This sample comprises around 200,000 clones, around 80% of them detected only once. About an eighth of the sample belongs to the ten largest clones.

The TCR sequence derives from a woman between 50 and 59 years old with acute or convalescent COVID-19. The sequence joins TRBV19 to TRBJ1-5; TRBD1 aligns with 7 central bases. Sequenced: peripheral blood. Read as DNA, the sequence is TGTGCCAGTAGTATGCGTTACTCTGGGGACAGTGGGCAGCCCCAGCATTTT. Its product reads: CASSMRYSGDSGQPQHF. The variable domain in full, with residues beyond the CDR3 obtained from the reference TRBV19 and TRBJ1-5 genes, is DGGITQSPKYLFRKEGQNVTLSCEQNLNHDAMYWYRQDPGQGLRLIYYSQIVNDFQKGDIAEGYSVSREKKESFPLTVTSAQKNPTAFYLCASSMRYSGDSGQPQHFGDGTRLSIL.